This paragraph covers one T cell receptor beta chain sequence. These data are taken from a study of T cells expressing NK-cell markers. The CDR3 length is 14 residues. Germline lookup yields CDR1 SGHAT and CDR2 FQNNGV. TCRdb re-called the 5' RACE reads, yielding one record per CDR3 amino acid sequence without DNA. Its clone listing holds about 150,000 distinct CDR3 sequences. The sequenced sample was blood T cells: a sorted CD56 or NKG2C T cell subset, CD4+ or CD8+ T cells, or bulk PBMC T cells (not recorded which). The chain joins TRBV11-2 to TRBJ2-3. The origin of this receptor is a man younger than 30 in good health. The CDR3 loop reads CASSSSASTDTQYF.